The clone carrying this T cell receptor beta chain has just one count. Its antigen is currently unknown. This sample is part of a study of T cell responses to AZD1222 COVID-19 vaccine. Here immunoSEQ multiplex PCR was the method, and the copy in TCRdb shows in-frame clones only, minus some. The sample consists of some 150,000 clones, 88% of them appearing once. General study findings and limits: Just 5 to 7 AZD1222 recipients were seropositive at baseline. The sample set comprised mostly white British donors with more females, and clonal diversity was possibly underestimated. An increase in Spike-specific TCR breadth and depth was observed after two AZD1222 doses. Among vaccine-associated CD4 TCRs, coverage spanned spike, with dominance at 160-218 and 743-854.

CDR3 size: 13 residues. Trimming removed 3 bases at V and 0 bases at J, with 8 bases between. Germline V gene lookup returns CDR1 SQVTM and CDR2 ANQGSEA. The chain carries TRBV29-1 and TRBJ2-5, with D possibly matching TRBD1 (6 bases). This TCR was recovered from an adult in good health. The sequencing here drew on peripheral blood, taken on day 0 of AZD1222 vaccination. CDR3 residues: CSVDQGYQETQYF. The CDR3 coding sequence is TGCAGCGTTGACCAGGGGTACCAAGAGACCCAGTACTTC.